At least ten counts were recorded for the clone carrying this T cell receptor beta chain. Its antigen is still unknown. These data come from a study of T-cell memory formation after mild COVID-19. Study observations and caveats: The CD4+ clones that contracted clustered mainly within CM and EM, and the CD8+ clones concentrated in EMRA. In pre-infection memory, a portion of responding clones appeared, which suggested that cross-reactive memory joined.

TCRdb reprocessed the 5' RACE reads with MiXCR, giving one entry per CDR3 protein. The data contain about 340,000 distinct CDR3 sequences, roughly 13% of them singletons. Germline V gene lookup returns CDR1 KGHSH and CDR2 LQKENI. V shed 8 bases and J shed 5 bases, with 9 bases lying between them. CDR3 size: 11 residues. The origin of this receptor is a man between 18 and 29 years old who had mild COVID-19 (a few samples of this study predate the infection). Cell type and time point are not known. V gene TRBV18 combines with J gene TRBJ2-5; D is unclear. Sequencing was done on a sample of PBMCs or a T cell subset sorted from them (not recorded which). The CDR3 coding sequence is TGTGCCAGCAGCCCTCAGGAGACCCAGTACTTC. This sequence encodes CASSPQETQYF.